Following are 14 T cell receptor beta chains from one sample sequenced in a study of blood T cells in healthy people across ages. The second PCR ran about 6 to 12 cycles with a sample-barcoded 5' primer and J-beta primers. From the 5' RACE reads, TCRdb called clonotypes with MiXCR, one entry per CDR3 protein. The sample includes about 720,000 distinct CDR3 sequences, 22% of them seen just once. The material sequenced was blood. Receptors originate from a man aged 70-80 years in good health.

This clonotype was counted only a few times. The chain carries TRBV6-1 and TRBJ2-4; 7 bases fit TRBD1. Trimming at V came to 6 bases and at J to 4 bases, leaving 9 bases not matched to a gene. The CDR3 loop spans 15 amino acids. Looked up from germline, CDR1 is MNHNS and CDR2 is SASEGT. In nucleotides, the CDR3 is TGTGCCAGCAGCCCTTTGGGGACAGAAAAAAACATTCAGTACTTC. Translating it yields CASSPLGTEKNIQYF.

The chain has TRBV12-3 or TRBV12-4 and TRBJ2-5; TRBD1 aligns across 8 bases. Trimming removed 6 bases from V and 6 bases from J; junction bases left unmatched: 15. This CDR3 is built from 16 residues. The CDR3 spells CASSSQSGTGFKTQYF. The DNA for the CDR3 is TGTGCCAGCAGCTCACAATCCGGGACAGGATTTAAGACCCAGTACTTC.

This clonotype has only one observation. One end of the junction is discordant with germline, which a read error may explain. This sequence joins TRBV18 and TRBJ2-7; 8 bases agree with TRBD2. This CDR3 has 14 residues. Germline CDR1 reads KGHSH; CDR2 reads LQKENI. CDR3 coding DNA: TGTGCCAGCCCACCGGCGGGGGGAAGCTACGAGCAGTACTTC. Residues: CASPPAGGSYEQYF. Supplemented by reference TRBV18 and TRBJ2-7, the full variable domain reads NAGVMQNPRHLVRRRGQEARLRCSPMKGHSHVYWYRQLPEEGLKFMVYLQKENIIDESGMPKERFSAEFPKEGPSILRIQQVVRGDSAAYFCASPPAGGSYEQYFGPGTRLTVT.

This clonotype was seen a few times. J is TRBJ2-7 and V is TRBV3-1; 12 bases fit TRBD2. This CDR3 has 15 residues. Germline-derived CDR1 and CDR2 are LGHDT and YNNKEL (reference sequence). The J segment lost 7 bases and the V segment lost 2 bases, leaving 6 bases of the junction unmatched. CDR3 residues: CASSQSGLAGLEQYV. DNA of the CDR3: TGTGCCAGCAGCCAATCGGGACTAGCGGGCCTAGAGCAGTACGTC.

V usage is TRBV12-3 or TRBV12-4 and J usage is TRBJ1-6, with D maybe TRBD1 (6 bases). Trimming removed 6 bases from V and 0 bases from J, with 12 bases in between. The CDR3 covers 16 residues. For the CDR3, the DNA is TGTGCCAGCAGGGGGGGCCCGAGCTCCTATAATTCACCCCTCCACTTT. Amino acid sequence: CASRGGPSSYNSPLHF.

The CDR3 sequence is CAWSVGAVGYTF. The CDR3 DNA sequence: TGTGCCTGGAGTGTAGGGGCGGTCGGCTACACCTTC. The chain couples TRBV30 to TRBJ1-2, with D perhaps TRBD1 (5 bases). This CDR3 comprises 12 residues. V lost 0 bases, J lost 8 bases, and 10 bases lay in between. The germline V gene encodes CDR1 GTSNPN and CDR2 SVGIG (reference sequence).

This clonotype was detected only a few times. V and J are TRBV5-5 and TRBJ2-1, with D possibly matching TRBD2 (6 bases). TRBJ2-7 explains the end of the DNA better; the J call may be wrong. Germline CDR1 and CDR2: SGHKS and YYEKEE (reference sequence). The CDR3 is 16 amino acids. The CDR3: CASSLPPSARNYEQYV. As DNA, the CDR3 is TGTGCCAGCAGCTTGCCCCCTAGCGCCAGGAACTACGAGCAGTACGTC.

The chain uses TRBV28 and TRBJ1-1; no clear D gene. The CDR3 has 14 amino acids. The germline V gene has CDR1 MDHEN and CDR2 SYDVKM. The ends were cut back, 6 bases at V and 2 bases at J, with 13 bases in the middle. CDR3 nucleotide sequence: TGTGCCAGCAGGGTAATCCGGAGAAACACTGAAGCTTTCTTT. Translation: CASRVIRRNTEAFF.

This clonotype was seen only a few times. This may come from a read error, since a much larger clone is one base off. The rearrangement joins TRBV14 to TRBJ2-5; the D is unclear. The germline CDR1 and CDR2 sequences are SGHDN and FVKESK. The CDR3 runs to 13 residues. Here the CDR3 DNA reads TGTGCCAGCAGCCGTGGGAACCAAGAGACCCAGTGCTTC. Translation: CASSRGNQETQCF.

This clonotype came up once. The chain couples TRBV7-2 to TRBJ2-7; D possibly matches TRBD1 or TRBD2 (5 bases each). Germline V gives CDR1 SGHTA, CDR2 FQGNSA. V was pared by 4 bases and J by 1 base, with 14 bases between. The CDR3 covers 15 residues. The CDR3 DNA reads as TGTGCCAGCAGCTATTTCACGGGGCAGTCCTACGAGCAGTACTTC. This sequence encodes CASSYFTGQSYEQYF.

The rearrangement links TRBV11-2 to TRBJ1-1, with 12 bases fitting TRBD1. V shed 5 bases and J 1 base; nucleotides not matched to a gene: 8. CDR3 size: 17 residues. Germline V gives CDR1 SGHAT, CDR2 FQNNGV. This CDR3 is CASSARDRGLGNTEAFF. CDR3 DNA sequence: TGTGCCAGCAGCGCGAGGGACAGGGGGCTCGGGAACACTGAAGCTTTCTTT.

This clonotype was counted many times. The chain couples TRBV7-2 to TRBJ1-6; 8 bases align to TRBD1. V lost 11 bases, J lost 7 bases, and 7 bases stayed unmatched. The CDR3 totals 13 residues. Per germline, CDR1 SGHTA and CDR2 FQGNSA. The CDR3 sequence is CALTGGENSPLHF. The CDR3 bases are TGTGCCTTAACAGGGGGGGAGAATTCACCCCTCCACTTT.

The chain carries TRBV5-1 and TRBJ2-1; 10 bases are shared with TRBD2. CDR3 size: 15 residues. Germline CDR1 SGHRS, CDR2 YFSETQ. J was trimmed by 8 bases and V by 5 bases; bases with no gene match: 10. DNA of the CDR3: TGCGCCAGCAGACTGGGAGCGGGAGGGCCTCATGAGCAGTTCTTC. Amino acids: CASRLGAGGPHEQFF.

This clonotype was counted only a few times. This chain uses TRBV7-9 with TRBJ2-1, with a possible D match to TRBD2 (6 bases). Germline CDR1 and CDR2: SEHNR and FQNEAQ (reference sequence). The ends were cut back, 2 bases at V and 8 bases at J, with 16 bases in the middle. This CDR3 spans 15 amino acids. CDR3 sequence reads: CASSLIRIAGYEQFF. DNA of the CDR3: TGTGCCAGCAGCTTAATTCGTATCGCGGGATATGAGCAGTTCTTC.